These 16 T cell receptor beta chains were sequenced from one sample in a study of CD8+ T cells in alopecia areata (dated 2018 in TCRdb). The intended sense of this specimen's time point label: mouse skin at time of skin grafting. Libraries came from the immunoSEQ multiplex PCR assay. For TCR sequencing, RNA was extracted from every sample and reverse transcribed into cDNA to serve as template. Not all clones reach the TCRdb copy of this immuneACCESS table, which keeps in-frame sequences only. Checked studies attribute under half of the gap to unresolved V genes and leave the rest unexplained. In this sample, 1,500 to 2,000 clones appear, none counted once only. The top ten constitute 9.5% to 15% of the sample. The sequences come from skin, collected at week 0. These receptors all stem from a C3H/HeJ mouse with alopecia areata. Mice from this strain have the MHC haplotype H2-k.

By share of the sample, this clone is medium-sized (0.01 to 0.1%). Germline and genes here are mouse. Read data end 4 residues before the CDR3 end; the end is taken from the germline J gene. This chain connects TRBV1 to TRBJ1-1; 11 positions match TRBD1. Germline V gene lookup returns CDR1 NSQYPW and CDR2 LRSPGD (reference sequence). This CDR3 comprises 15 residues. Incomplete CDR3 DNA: TGCACCTGCAGTGCAACCGGGACAGGGGGAACA. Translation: CTCSATGTGGT. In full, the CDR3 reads CTCSATGTGGTEVFF.

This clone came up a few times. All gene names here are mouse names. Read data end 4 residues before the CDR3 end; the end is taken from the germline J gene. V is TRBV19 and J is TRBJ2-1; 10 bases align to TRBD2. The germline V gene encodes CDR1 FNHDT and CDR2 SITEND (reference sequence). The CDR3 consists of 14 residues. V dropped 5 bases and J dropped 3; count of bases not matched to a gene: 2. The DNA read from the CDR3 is TGTGCCAGCAGCGACTGGGGGGTCTATGCT. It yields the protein CASSDWGVYA. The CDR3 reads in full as CASSDWGVYAEQFF.

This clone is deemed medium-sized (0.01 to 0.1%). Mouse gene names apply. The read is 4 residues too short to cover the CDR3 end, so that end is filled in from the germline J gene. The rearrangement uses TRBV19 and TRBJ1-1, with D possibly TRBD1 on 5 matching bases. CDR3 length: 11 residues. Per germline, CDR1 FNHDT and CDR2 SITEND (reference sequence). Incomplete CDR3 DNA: TGTGCCAGCAGCAAGGGGTCA. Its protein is CASSKGS. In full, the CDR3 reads CASSKGSEVFF.

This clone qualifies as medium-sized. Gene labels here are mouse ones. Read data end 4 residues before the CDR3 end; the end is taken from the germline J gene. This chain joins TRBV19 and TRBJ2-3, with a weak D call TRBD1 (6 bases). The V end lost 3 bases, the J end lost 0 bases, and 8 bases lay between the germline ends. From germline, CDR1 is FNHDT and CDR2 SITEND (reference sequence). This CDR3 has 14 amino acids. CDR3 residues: CASSTGTSAETLYF. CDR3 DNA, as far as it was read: TGTGCCAGCAGTACCGGGACAAGTGCAGAA.

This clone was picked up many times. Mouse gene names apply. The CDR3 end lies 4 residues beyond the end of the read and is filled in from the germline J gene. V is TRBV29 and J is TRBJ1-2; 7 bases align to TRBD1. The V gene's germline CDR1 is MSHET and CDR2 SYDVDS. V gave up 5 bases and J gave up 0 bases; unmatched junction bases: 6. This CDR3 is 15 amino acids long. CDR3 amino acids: CASSPSGTANSDYTF. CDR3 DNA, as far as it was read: TGTGCTAGCAGTCCCTCCGGGACAGCAAACTCC.

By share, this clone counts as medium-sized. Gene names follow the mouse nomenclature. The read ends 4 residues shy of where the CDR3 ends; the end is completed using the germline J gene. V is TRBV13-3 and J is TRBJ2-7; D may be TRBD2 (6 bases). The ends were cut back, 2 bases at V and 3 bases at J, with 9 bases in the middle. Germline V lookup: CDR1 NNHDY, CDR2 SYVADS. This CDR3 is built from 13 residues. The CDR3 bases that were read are TGTGCCAGCAGTGACTGGGGCTTCTAT. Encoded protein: CASSDWGFY. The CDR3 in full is CASSDWGFYEQYF.

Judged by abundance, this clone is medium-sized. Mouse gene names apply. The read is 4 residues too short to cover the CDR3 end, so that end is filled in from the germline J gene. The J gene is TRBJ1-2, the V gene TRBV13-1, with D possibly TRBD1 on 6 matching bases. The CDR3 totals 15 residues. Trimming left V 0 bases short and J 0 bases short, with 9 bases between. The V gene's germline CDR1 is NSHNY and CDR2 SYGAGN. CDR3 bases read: TGTGCCAGCAGTGATGGGGGGGCCGCAAACTCC. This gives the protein CASSDGGAANS. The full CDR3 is CASSDGGAANSDYTF.

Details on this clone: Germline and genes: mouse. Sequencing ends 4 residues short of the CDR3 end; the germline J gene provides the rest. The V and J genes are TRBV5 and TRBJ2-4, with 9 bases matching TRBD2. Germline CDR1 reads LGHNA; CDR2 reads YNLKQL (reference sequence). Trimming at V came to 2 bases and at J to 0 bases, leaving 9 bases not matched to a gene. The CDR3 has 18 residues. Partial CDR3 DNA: TGTGCCAGCAGCCAACTATCCGACTGGGGGATGAGTCAAAAC. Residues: CASSQLSDWGMSQN. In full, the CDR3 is CASSQLSDWGMSQNTLYF.

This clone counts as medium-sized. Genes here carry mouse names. The CDR3 DNA, read in part, is TGCACCTGCAGTGCCAAAACAGGGAATAACTATGCT. This translates into CTCSAKTGNNYA. The whole CDR3 sequence is CTCSAKTGNNYAEQFF. The chain recombines TRBV1 with TRBJ2-1, with D possibly matching TRBD1 (6 bases). The read comes to an end 4 residues before the CDR3 does, leaving the germline J gene to fill in the end. Trimming took 3 bases from V and 0 from J, leaving 12 bases between them. Germline V gene data show CDR1 as NSQYPW and CDR2 as LRSPGD (reference sequence). The length of the CDR3 is 16 residues.

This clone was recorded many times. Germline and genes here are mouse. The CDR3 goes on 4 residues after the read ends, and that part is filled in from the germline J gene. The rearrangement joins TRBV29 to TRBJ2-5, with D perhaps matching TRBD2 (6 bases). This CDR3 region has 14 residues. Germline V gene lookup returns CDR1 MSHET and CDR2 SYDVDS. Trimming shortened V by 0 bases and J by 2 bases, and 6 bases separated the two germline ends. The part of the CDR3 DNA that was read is TGTGCTAGCAGTTTATCTGGGGGCCAAGAC. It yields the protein CASSLSGGQD. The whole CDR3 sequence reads CASSLSGGQDTQYF. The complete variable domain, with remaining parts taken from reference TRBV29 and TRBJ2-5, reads DMKVTQMPRYLIKRMGENVLLECGQDMSHETMYWYRQDPGLGLQLIYISYDVDSNSEGDIPKGYRVSRKKREHFSLILDSAKTNQTSVYFCASSLSGGQDTQYFGPGTRLLVL.

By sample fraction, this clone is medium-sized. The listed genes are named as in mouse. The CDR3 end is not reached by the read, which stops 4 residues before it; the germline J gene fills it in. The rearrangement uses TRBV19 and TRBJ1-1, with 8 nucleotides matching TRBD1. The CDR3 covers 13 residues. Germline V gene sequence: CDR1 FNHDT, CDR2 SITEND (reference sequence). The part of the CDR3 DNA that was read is TGTGCCAGCAGTTCTGACAGGGGCCCA. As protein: CASSSDRGP. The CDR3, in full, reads CASSSDRGPEVFF.

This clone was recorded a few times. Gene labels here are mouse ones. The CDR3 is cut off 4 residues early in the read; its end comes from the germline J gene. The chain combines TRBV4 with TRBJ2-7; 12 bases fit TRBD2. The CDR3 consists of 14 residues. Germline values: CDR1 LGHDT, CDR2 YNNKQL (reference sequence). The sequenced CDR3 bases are TGTGCCAGCAGCCTCGGACTGGGGGGGTAT. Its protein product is CASSLGLGGY. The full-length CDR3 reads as CASSLGLGGYEQYF.

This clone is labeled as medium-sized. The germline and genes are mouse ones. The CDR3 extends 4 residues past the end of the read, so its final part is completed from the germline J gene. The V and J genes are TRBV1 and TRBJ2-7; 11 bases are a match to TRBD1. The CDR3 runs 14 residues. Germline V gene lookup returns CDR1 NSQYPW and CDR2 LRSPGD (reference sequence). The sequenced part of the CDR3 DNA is TGCACCTGCAGTGGAGGGACAGGGGGTTAT. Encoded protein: CTCSGGTGGY. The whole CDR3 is CTCSGGTGGYEQYF.

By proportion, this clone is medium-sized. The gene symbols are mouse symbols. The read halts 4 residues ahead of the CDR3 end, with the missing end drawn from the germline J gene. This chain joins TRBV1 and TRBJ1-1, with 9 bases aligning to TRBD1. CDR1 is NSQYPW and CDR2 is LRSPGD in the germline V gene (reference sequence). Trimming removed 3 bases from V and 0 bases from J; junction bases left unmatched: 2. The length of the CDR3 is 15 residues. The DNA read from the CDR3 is TGCACCTGCAGTGCCCGGGACAGGGCAAACACA. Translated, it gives CTCSARDRANT. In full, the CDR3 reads CTCSARDRANTEVFF.

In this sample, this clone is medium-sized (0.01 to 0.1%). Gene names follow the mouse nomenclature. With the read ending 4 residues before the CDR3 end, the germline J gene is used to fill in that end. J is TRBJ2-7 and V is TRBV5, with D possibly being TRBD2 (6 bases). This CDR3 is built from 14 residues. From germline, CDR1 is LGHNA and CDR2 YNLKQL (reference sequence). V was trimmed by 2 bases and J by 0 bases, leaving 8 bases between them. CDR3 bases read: TGTGCCAGCAGCCAATCTGGGGTCTCCTAT. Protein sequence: CASSQSGVSY. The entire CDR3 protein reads CASSQSGVSYEQYF.

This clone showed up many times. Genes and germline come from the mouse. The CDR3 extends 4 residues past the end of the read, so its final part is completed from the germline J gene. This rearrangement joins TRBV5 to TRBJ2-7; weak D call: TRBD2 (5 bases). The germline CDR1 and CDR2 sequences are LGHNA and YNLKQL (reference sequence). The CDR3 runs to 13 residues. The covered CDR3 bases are TGTGCCAGCAGCCAAGATACTGGATAT. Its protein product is CASSQDTGY. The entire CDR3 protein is CASSQDTGYEQYF.